These 18 T cell receptor beta chains were sequenced from one sample in a study of blood T cell repertoires in COVID-19. The protocol was immunoSEQ multiplex PCR, while the TCRdb copy is restricted to in-frame clones and leaves out a portion. The table shows around 140,000 clones, with roughly 87% occurring only once. Sequencing was done on a sample of peripheral blood. These receptors all come from a woman in her forties or fifties with acute or convalescent COVID-19.

This sequence joins TRBV7-9 and TRBJ2-1; TRBD2 agrees at 9 bases. After removal of 2 bases from V and 6 bases from J, the junction contained 11 bases not matched to a gene. Germline V lookup: CDR1 SEHNR, CDR2 FQNEAQ (reference sequence). The CDR3 extends over 17 amino acids. CDR3 DNA sequence: TGTGCCAGCAGCTTAAGTAGCGGGGGATCCCTTGGCAATGAGCAGTTCTTC. Its protein product is CASSLSSGGSLGNEQFF.

The chain combines TRBV6-5 with TRBJ1-5; D is possibly TRBD1 (6 bases). The CDR3 is 15 amino acids. Germline V gene sequence: CDR1 MNHEY, CDR2 SVGAGI. V was clipped by 2 bases and J by 5 bases, with 13 bases between them. The CDR3, as DNA: TGTGCCAGCAGTTACAGACAGGCCGGCGATCAGCCCCAGCATTTT. This encodes CASSYRQAGDQPQHF.

J is TRBJ1-6 and V is TRBV18; no definite D call. Trimming left V 2 bases short and J 9 bases short, with 17 bases between. This CDR3 is 16 amino acids long. Germline assignment: CDR1 KGHSH and CDR2 LQKENI. CDR3 nucleotide sequence: TGTGCCAGCTCACCATCGGGTGCGGTGGGTTCTTCACCCCTCCACTTT. It codes for CASSPSGAVGSSPLHF.

The chain recombines TRBV19 with TRBJ2-1, with 7 bases aligning to TRBD2. The trim removed 5 bases at V and 3 bases at J, leaving 7 bases unmatched. Germline V gives CDR1 LNHDA, CDR2 SQIVND (reference sequence). This CDR3 has 15 amino acids. CDR3 region: CASSPSGADYNEQFF. In nucleotides, the CDR3 is TGTGCCAGTAGTCCTAGCGGAGCTGACTACAATGAGCAGTTCTTC.

This chain links TRBV30 with TRBJ1-4; D possibly corresponds to TRBD1 (6 bases). CDR3 length: 13 residues. V was trimmed by 1 base and J by 7 bases, leaving 10 bases between them. Germline CDR1 GTSNPN, CDR2 SVGIG (reference sequence). The CDR3 sequence: CAWSGDMGEKLFF. The CDR3 bases are TGTGCCTGGAGTGGGGACATGGGTGAAAAACTGTTTTTT.

V is TRBV30 and J is TRBJ1-5, with D maybe TRBD1 (6 bases). Germline V CDR1 and CDR2: GTSNPN, SVGIG (reference sequence). Trimming shortened V by 1 base and J by 5 bases, and 12 bases separated the two germline ends. The CDR3 loop spans 14 amino acids. In nucleotides, the CDR3 is TGTGCCTGGAGTGGGGGGCTAACAGATCAGCCCCAGCATTTT. Protein: CAWSGGLTDQPQHF. The variable domain in full, completed from reference TRBV30 and TRBJ1-5, reads SQTIHQWPATLVQPVGSPLSLECTVEGTSNPNLYWYRQAAGRGLQLLFYSVGIGQISSEVPQNLSASRPQDRQFILSSKKLLLSDSGFYLCAWSGGLTDQPQHFGDGTRLSIL.

Of note for this clone: This same CDR3 is encoded by further DNA sequences in the sample. V and J are TRBV3-1 (or the pseudogene TRBV3-2) and TRBJ1-1; the D gene is possibly TRBD1 (5 bases). The germline V and J ends were trimmed by 3 bases and 1 base, with 9 bases remaining between them. Germline-derived CDR1 and CDR2 are LGHDT and YNNKEL (reference sequence). This CDR3 spans 14 amino acids. The CDR3 spells CASSQLQGNTEAFF. The CDR3 coding sequence is TGTGCCAGCAGCCAGCTTCAGGGGAACACTGAAGCTTTCTTT.

V usage is TRBV24-1 and J usage is TRBJ2-3; D perhaps matches TRBD2 (5 bases). Germline V lookup: CDR1 KGHDR, CDR2 SFDVKD. Trimming stripped 12 bases from V and 0 bases from J, with 12 bases between. This CDR3 contains 13 residues. CDR3 sequence reads: CAVSGSSTDTQYF. The CDR3 DNA sequence: TGTGCCGTCAGCGGATCTAGCACAGATACGCAGTATTTT.

CDR3 DNA sequence: TGTGCCAGCAGCTTAGCTCTTAGCGGGAGGCAGAACACCGGGGAGCTGTTTTTT. The encoded protein is CASSLALSGRQNTGELFF. This chain links TRBV7-8 with TRBJ2-2; 10 bases align to TRBD2. V shed 0 bases and J 1 base; nucleotides not matched to a gene: 5. Germline loops: CDR1 SGHVS, CDR2 FQNEAQ. The CDR3 length is 18 residues. The full variable domain, in which reference TRBV7-8 and TRBJ2-2 provide the parts outside the CDR3, is GAGVSQSPRYKVAKRGQDVALRCDPISGHVSLFWYQQALGQGPEFLTYFQNEAQLDKSGLPSDRFFAERPEGSVSTLKIQRTQQEDSAVYLCASSLALSGRQNTGELFFGEGSRLTVL.

The chain employs TRBV5-1 and TRBJ2-1, with D maybe TRBD2 (7 bases). V shed 3 bases and J shed 1 base, with 20 bases lying between them. The CDR3 contains 18 residues. Germline V CDR1 and CDR2: SGHRS, YFSETQ. The CDR3 DNA reads TGCGCCAGCAGCTACCAAGGGGGAGGGTCCGTTTCCTACAATGAGCAGTTCTTC. Translation gives CASSYQGGGSVSYNEQFF.

This chain joins TRBV18 and TRBJ1-1, with 8 bases matching TRBD1. Unmatched junction bases numbered 15, after V lost 4 bases and J lost 5 bases. The CDR3 covers 17 residues. CDR1 KGHSH and CDR2 LQKENI come from the germline V gene. The CDR3 sequence is CASSLPVQGVRRTEAFF. Here the CDR3 DNA reads TGTGCCAGCTCACTCCCGGTACAGGGGGTAAGGCGGACTGAAGCTTTCTTT.

This clone was picked up one time. This chain joins TRBV2 and TRBJ1-2; D not resolved. The CDR3 is 12 residues long. Deletions cut 3 bases from V and 4 bases from J, with 6 bases between. CDR1 and CDR2 from the germline V gene are SNHLY and FYNNEI. CDR3 sequence: CASSDPLYGYTF. CDR3 coding DNA: TGTGCCAGCAGTGACCCTCTCTATGGCTACACCTTC.

V gene TRBV7-9 combines with J gene TRBJ2-1, with TRBD2 identical over 15 bases. Trimming took 1 base from V and 7 from J; bases not matched to a gene: 11. The germline gives CDR1 SEHNR, CDR2 FQNEAQ (reference sequence). This CDR3 is 19 amino acids long. The CDR3 DNA follows: TGTGCCAGCAGCTTAGGTGACTGGACTAGCGGGGGGGATAGGAATGAGCAGTTCTTC. It is translated as CASSLGDWTSGGDRNEQFF.

This chain connects TRBV25-1 to TRBJ1-2, with D unclear. Trimming shortened V by 0 bases and J by 1 base, and 6 bases separated the two germline ends. From germline, CDR1 is MGHDK and CDR2 SYGVNS. The CDR3 is 14 amino acids. The CDR3 DNA reads TGTGCCAGCAGTGAATATACAGTTAACTATGGCTACACCTTC. Translating gives CASSEYTVNYGYTF.

This clone was observed a handful of times. The V gene is TRBV6-6, the J gene TRBJ1-2; possibly TRBD1 for D (6 bases). The CDR3 loop spans 17 amino acids. V was shortened by 5 bases and J by 4 bases, with 23 bases between the two germline ends. CDR1 and CDR2 (germline): MNHNY, SVGAGI (reference sequence). CDR3 sequence: CASSLIPRHDRPYGYTF. The CDR3 nucleotides read TGTGCCAGCAGTCTTATCCCTCGGCACGACAGGCCCTATGGCTACACCTTC.

The rearrangement links TRBV7-2 to TRBJ2-3, with D possibly matching TRBD2 (5 bases). With 2 bases removed from V and 0 bases from J, the gap between germline ends came to 15 bases. Germline V gene data show CDR1 as SGHTA and CDR2 as FQGNSA. The CDR3 is made up of 17 amino acids. The CDR3 reads CASSLFASGRSTDTQYF. In DNA form, the CDR3 reads TGTGCCAGCAGCTTATTCGCATCGGGGAGAAGCACAGATACGCAGTATTTT.

The chain joins TRBV9 to TRBJ2-1; D gene ambiguous. The CDR3 length is 15 residues. Trimming removed 0 bases from V and 4 bases from J, with 11 bases in between. Germline CDR1 SGDLS, CDR2 YYNGEE. CDR3 in amino acids: CASSVDLDWYNEQFF. CDR3 nucleotide sequence: TGTGCCAGCAGCGTAGACCTTGACTGGTACAATGAGCAGTTCTTC. Based on the CDR3 plus reference TRBV9 and TRBJ2-1, the full variable domain is DSGVTQTPKHLITATGQRVTLRCSPRSGDLSVYWYQQSLDQGLQFLIQYYNGEERAKGNILERFSAQQFPDLHSELNLSSLELGDSALYFCASSVDLDWYNEQFFGPGTRLTVL.

The chain carries TRBV7-3 and TRBJ2-2; D remains unclear. Germline CDR1 reads SGHTA; CDR2 reads FQGTGA. The V and J ends lost 0 bases and 5 bases respectively, with 13 bases between them. This CDR3 has 16 amino acids. Here the CDR3 DNA reads TGTGCCAGCAGCTTAACGAGCGTGGCAGTTACCGGGGAGCTGTTTTTT. Translation gives CASSLTSVAVTGELFF.